The rows below give T cell receptor beta chains drawn from one sample of a study of T cell repertoires in cytomegalovirus infection. TCRdb ran MiXCR on the reads and lists one entry per CDR3 protein. This repertoire shows 160,000 or so distinct CDR3 sequences, 23% found once; its top ten account for approximately 11%. The sample comprised PBMCs. These receptors originate from a human donor in good health (CMV status not recorded). Some clones in this sample may be carry-over from other donors' samples. Each CDR3 is given with its conserved first and last residue. The D gene is left open where the match is weak. Clone size is stated in some rows and not others, as once, few, many or a class when expanded.

length: 19; D: NA; V: TRBV7-2; J: TRBJ2-6; size: many; DNA: TGTGCCAGCAGCCCATGGACATCACTCGCCCCCTCTGGGGCCAACGTCCTGACTTTC; CDR3: CASSPWTSLAPSGANVLTF
length: 14; D: NA; V: TRBV2; J: TRBJ2-3; size: few; DNA: TGTGCCAGCAGTCGTCGACAGATCACAGATACGCAGTATTTT; CDR3: CASSRRQITDTQYF
length: 14; D: NA; V: TRBV29-1; J: TRBJ1-1; size: NA; DNA: TGCAGCGTACCTGTGGAGGCTATGAACACTGAAGCTTTCTTT; CDR3: CSVPVEAMNTEAFF
length: 14; D: NA; V: TRBV7-2; J: TRBJ2-1; size: many; DNA: TGTGCCAGCAGCTTAGATCGTGCCAGGAATGAGCAGTTCTTC; CDR3: CASSLDRARNEQFF
length: 14; D: NA; V: TRBV14; J: TRBJ2-5; size: NA; DNA: TGTGCCAGCAGCGGCCCGGGCGCCTCCCAGACCCAGTACTTC; CDR3: CASSGPGASQTQYF
length: 14; D: NA; V: TRBV7-9; J: TRBJ2-3; size: few; DNA: TGTGCCAGCAGCTTATTTGTCGGGGTTGATACGCAGTATTTT; CDR3: CASSLFVGVDTQYF
length: 15; D: TRBD2; V: TRBV28; J: TRBJ2-1; size: NA; DNA: TGTGCCAGCAGTCCCCTCAGGACTAGCGGGGCTAGGGGTCTCTTC; CDR3: CASSPLRTSGARGLF
length: 18; D: TRBD1; V: TRBV7-9; J: TRBJ1-6; size: many; DNA: TGTGCCAGCAGCCCCGGGGACAGGAGCAGAAGAAGGAATTCACCCCTCCACTTT; CDR3: CASSPGDRSRRRNSPLHF
length: 12; D: NA; V: TRBV7-2; J: TRBJ1-2; size: many; DNA: TGTGCCAGCAGCTTAGAGCCGAGAGGCTACACCTTC; CDR3: CASSLEPRGYTF
length: 16; D: NA; V: TRBV6-1; J: TRBJ2-1; size: few; DNA: TGTGCCAGCACCCGGGGCTACGAGAGCTCCTACAATGAGCAGTTCTTC; CDR3: CASTRGYESSYNEQFF
length: 16; D: NA; V: TRBV28; J: TRBJ2-7; size: few; DNA: TGTGCCAGCAGTTCTATACGACAGGCCCCATCCTACGAGCAGTACTTC; CDR3: CASSSIRQAPSYEQYF
length: 13; D: TRBD1; V: TRBV6-1; J: TRBJ1-6; size: many; DNA: TGTGCCAGCTCTGACAGGGTAGGATCACCCCTCCACTTT; CDR3: CASSDRVGSPLHF
length: 14; D: NA; V: TRBV28; J: TRBJ1-6; size: NA; DNA: TGTGCCAGCAGTTTTTCCCGGACTAATTCACCCCTCCACTTT; CDR3: CASSFSRTNSPLHF
length: 13; D: NA; V: TRBV7-2; J: TRBJ2-5; size: NA; DNA: TGTGCCAGCAGCTTACGACTATCGGGCACCCAGTACTTC; CDR3: CASSLRLSGTQYF
length: 14; D: TRBD1; V: TRBV27; J: TRBJ1-4; size: few; DNA: TGTGCCAGCAGGACAGGGGTCGAGGATGAAAAACTGTTTTTT; CDR3: CASRTGVEDEKLFF
length: 14; D: TRBD1; V: TRBV2; J: TRBJ1-1; size: few; DNA: TGTGCCAGCAGTAAGGGACAGGGCGAAACTGAAGCTTTCTTT; CDR3: CASSKGQGETEAFF
length: 16; D: NA; V: TRBV28; J: TRBJ2-2; size: NA; DNA: TGTGCCAGCAGTTCTTTCGGGACCGCGAACACCGGGGAGCTGTTTTTT; CDR3: CASSSFGTANTGELFF
length: 13; D: TRBD2; V: TRBV7-2; J: TRBJ2-7; size: many; DNA: TGTGCCAGCACGACTAGCGGGAGTGCGCAGCAGTACTTC; CDR3: CASTTSGSAQQYF
length: 18; D: NA; V: TRBV7-4; J: TRBJ2-6; size: NA; DNA: TGTGCCAGCAGCTTAATCGGCAGGGGTCTCTCTGGGGCCAACGTCCTGACTTTC; CDR3: CASSLIGRGLSGANVLTF
length: 19; D: TRBD2; V: TRBV6-1; J: TRBJ2-3; size: NA; DNA: TGTGCCAGCAGTCGATACGGGACTAGCGGGAGGGGGGGCACAGATACGCAGTATTTT; CDR3: CASSRYGTSGRGGTDTQYF
length: 15; D: TRBD1; V: TRBV19; J: TRBJ1-5; size: few; DNA: TGTGCCAGATCCGGGACAGGGAAACCGTTTCAGCCCCAGCATTTT; CDR3: CARSGTGKPFQPQHF
length: 17; D: NA; V: TRBV24-1; J: TRBJ1-5; size: few; DNA: TGTGCCACCAGTGCCTCGGGGGCGACACTATACAATCAGCCCCAGCATTTT; CDR3: CATSASGATLYNQPQHF
length: 17; D: TRBD2; V: TRBV7-3; J: TRBJ2-3; size: many; DNA: TGTGCCAGCAGCTTAGGGGGAGCGGGAGGGCCAGGAGATACGCAGTATTTT; CDR3: CASSLGGAGGPGDTQYF
length: 14; D: NA; V: TRBV7-2; J: TRBJ1-5; size: many; DNA: TGTGCCAGCAGCTTAGCCTTTCAAGATCAGCCCCAGCATTTT; CDR3: CASSLAFQDQPQHF
length: 12; D: NA; V: TRBV7-2; J: TRBJ2-1; size: many; DNA: TGTGCCAGCAGCGTAATCTACAATGAGCAGTTCTTC; CDR3: CASSVIYNEQFF
length: 13; D: TRBD1; V: TRBV20-1; J: TRBJ2-4; size: few; DNA: TGCAGTGCACCGGACAGGGGAGACAACATTCAGTACTTC; CDR3: CSAPDRGDNIQYF
length: 14; D: NA; V: TRBV28; J: TRBJ1-1; size: NA; DNA: TGTGCCAGCAGAAGGGGTTTGAGGAACACTGAAGCTTTCTTT; CDR3: CASRRGLRNTEAFF
length: 16; D: TRBD1; V: TRBV7-9; J: TRBJ2-5; size: few; DNA: TGTGCCAGCAGCTCTTACAGGGGCGAACTCCAAGAGACCCAGTACTTC; CDR3: CASSSYRGELQETQYF
length: 15; D: NA; V: TRBV11-3; J: TRBJ2-1; size: many; DNA: TGTGCCAGCAGCTTAACAGGGATGACCTACAATGAGCAGTTCTTC; CDR3: CASSLTGMTYNEQFF
length: 14; D: TRBD1; V: TRBV10-3; J: TRBJ2-1; size: few; DNA: TGTGCCACCGGAGGGGGACAGGGCCCCAATGAGCAGTTCTTC; CDR3: CATGGGQGPNEQFF